This record concerns one T cell receptor beta chain sequence. This sample is part of a study of regulatory and conventional T cells in RAG deficiency. Regulatory T cells were sorted from blood as CD4+ CD25-high CD127-low cells. Generated by immunoSEQ multiplex PCR, the TCRdb table keeps only in-frame clones and is missing some. The sample holds 2,500 to 3,500 clones, around 94% seen once. Germline V CDR1 and CDR2: SGHNT, YYREEE (reference sequence). Germline trimming cut 1 base from V and 6 bases from J; bases unmatched to any gene: 13. CDR3 length: 17 amino acids. The data were also submitted as part of a second study, on regulatory T cells. That paper notes: The PCR used 52 TRBV and 13 TRBJ primers.

The sequencing sample was made of CD4+ Tregs sorted from blood. This receptor was taken from a human donor in good health. V gene TRBV5-4 combines with J gene TRBJ2-1; TRBD2 matches at 7 bases. This chain's CDR3 is CASSLSGGAPIGNEQFF. CDR3 nucleotides: TGTGCCAGCAGCTTGTCGGGGGGAGCACCGATCGGCAATGAGCAGTTCTTC. The full variable domain, in which reference TRBV5-4 and TRBJ2-1 provide the parts outside the CDR3, is ETGVTQSPTHLIKTRGQQVTLRCSSQSGHNTVSWYQQALGQGPQFIFQYYREEENGRGNFPPRFSGLQFPNYSSELNVNALELDDSALYLCASSLSGGAPIGNEQFFGPGTRLTVL.